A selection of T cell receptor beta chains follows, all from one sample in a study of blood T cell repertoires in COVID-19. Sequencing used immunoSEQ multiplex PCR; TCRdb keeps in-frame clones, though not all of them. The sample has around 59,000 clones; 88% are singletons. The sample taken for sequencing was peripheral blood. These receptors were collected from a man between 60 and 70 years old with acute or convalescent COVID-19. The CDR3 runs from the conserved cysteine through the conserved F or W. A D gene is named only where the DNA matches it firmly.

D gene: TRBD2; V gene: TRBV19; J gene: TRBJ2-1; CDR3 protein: CASSSGLAGLYNEQFF
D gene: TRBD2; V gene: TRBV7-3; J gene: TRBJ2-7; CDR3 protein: CASSLAGGNEQYF
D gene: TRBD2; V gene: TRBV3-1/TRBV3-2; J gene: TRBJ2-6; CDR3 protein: CASSQDGLAGLPESGANVLTF
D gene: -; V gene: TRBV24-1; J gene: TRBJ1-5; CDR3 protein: CATAPQGAGSNQPQHF
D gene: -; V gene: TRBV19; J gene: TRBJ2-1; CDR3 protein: CASSPSNEQFF
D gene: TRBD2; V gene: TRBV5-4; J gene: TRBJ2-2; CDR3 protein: CASSSGGGEFTGELFF
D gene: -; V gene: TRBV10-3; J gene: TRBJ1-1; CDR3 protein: CAISDTGIILNTEAFF
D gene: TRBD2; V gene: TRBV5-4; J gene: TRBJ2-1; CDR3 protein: CASRPLSSGSYNEQFF
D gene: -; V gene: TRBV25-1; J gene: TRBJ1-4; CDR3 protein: CASSVAPQNEKLFF
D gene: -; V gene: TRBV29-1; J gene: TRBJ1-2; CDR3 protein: CSVGRLGDGYTF
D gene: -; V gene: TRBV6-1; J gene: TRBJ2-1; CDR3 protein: CASSEAGRGTGEQFF
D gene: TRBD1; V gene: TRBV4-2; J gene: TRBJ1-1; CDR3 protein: CASSLFPRGRNTEAFF
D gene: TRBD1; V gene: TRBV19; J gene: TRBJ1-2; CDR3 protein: CASSIAGTGGYGYTF
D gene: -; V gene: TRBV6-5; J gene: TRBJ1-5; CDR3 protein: CASSYFSGPNRAQHF
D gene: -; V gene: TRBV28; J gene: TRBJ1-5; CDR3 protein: CASSFGQPNQPQHF
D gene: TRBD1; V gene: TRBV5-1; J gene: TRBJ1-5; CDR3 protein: CASSPSGGNQPQHF
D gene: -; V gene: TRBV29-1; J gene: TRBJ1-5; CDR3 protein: CSAQVAQHF
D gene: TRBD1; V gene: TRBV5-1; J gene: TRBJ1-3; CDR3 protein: CASSSGQPGNTIYF
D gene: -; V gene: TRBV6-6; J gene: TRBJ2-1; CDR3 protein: CASSFFGANEQFF
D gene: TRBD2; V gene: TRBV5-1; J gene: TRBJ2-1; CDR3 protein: CASSTTPSGTSRHEQFF
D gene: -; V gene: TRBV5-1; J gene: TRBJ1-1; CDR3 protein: CASSQGLPSSLEAFF
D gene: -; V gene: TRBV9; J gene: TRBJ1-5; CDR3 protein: CASSPTERGPQHF
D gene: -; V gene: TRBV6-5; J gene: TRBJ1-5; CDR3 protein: CASSQGINQPQHF
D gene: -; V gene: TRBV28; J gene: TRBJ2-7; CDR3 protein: CASSLWAANYQQYF
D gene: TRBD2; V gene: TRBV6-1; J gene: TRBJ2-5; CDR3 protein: CASRSSGGETQYF
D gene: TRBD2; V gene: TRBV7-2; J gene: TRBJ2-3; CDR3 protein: CASSFGTSGRRRGDTQYF
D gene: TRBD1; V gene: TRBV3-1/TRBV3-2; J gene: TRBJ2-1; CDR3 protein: CASSQLTGALYNEQFF
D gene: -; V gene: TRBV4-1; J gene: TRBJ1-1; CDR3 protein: CASSQFWRGLNTEAFF
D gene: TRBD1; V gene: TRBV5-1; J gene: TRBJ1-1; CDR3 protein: CASSSLQGSDTEAFF
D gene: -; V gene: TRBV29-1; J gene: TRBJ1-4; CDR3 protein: CSACGQTNEKLFF
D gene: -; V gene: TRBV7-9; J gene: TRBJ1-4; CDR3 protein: CASSPAGNEKLFF
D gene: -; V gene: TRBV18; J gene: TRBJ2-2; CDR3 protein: CASSPRRAGELFF
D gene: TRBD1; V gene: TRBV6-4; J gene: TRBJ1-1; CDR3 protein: CASSDTTGAVNTEAFF
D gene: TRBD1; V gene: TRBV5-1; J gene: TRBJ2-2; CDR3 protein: CASSSRTGGPGELFF
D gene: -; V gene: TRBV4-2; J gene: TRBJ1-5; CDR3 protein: CASSQEGGQASNQPQHF
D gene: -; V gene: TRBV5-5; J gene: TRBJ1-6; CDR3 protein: CASSLWTTNSPLHF
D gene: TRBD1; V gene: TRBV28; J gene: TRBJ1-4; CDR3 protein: CASRRSGQVGKLFF
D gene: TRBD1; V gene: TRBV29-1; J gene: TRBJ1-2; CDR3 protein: CSGTGVYGYTF
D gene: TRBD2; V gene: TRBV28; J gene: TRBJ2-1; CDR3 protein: CASSDSGSPSNEQFF
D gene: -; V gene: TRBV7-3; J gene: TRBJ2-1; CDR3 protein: CASSLVGGAGRSEQFF
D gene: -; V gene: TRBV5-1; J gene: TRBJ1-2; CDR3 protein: CASSLEQGLYGYTF
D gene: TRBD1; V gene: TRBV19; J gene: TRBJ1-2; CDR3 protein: CASSIGRQGAGGYTF
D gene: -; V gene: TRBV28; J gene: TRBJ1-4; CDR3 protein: CASSFSLGDEKLFF
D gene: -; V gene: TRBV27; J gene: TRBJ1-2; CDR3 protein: CASSRQQGTYGYTF
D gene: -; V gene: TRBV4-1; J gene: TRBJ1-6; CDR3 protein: CASSPRQVALLMGNSPLHF
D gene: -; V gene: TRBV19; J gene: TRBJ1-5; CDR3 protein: CASSKGVSNQPQHF
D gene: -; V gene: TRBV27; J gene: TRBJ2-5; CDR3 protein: CASSRKTPAPQETQYF
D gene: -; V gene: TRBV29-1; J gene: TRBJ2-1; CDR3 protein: CSAAYRVPYNEQFF
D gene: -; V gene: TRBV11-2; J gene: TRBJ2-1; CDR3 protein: CASSEREYNPPINEQFF
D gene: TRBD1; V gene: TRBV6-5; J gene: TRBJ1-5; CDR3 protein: CASSGQGYNQPQHF
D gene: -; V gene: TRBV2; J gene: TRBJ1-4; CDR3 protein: CASERTATNEKLFF
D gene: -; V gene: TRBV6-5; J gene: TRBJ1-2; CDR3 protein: CASSYSSLEAGYTF
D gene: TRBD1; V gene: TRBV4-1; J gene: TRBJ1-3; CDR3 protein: CASSRGQGATGNTIYF
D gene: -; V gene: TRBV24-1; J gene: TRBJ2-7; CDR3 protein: CATSGSVGEQYF
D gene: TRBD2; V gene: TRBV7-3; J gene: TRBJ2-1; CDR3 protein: CASSLQAGGPDEQFF